The 20 T cell receptor beta chains given below trace back to one sample, sequenced in a study of blood T cell repertoires in COVID-19 (dated by TCRdb to 2018 to 2020). The library relied on the immunoSEQ multiplex PCR assay. Here the immuneACCESS table is served through TCRdb, limited to in-frame sequences with V and J called. Missing clones are a known gap in these copies; in checked studies unresolved V genes cover under half, and the rest lacks a known reason. Within this sample are 250,000 to 350,000 clones, with around 86% of them counted one time only. 3% of the sample is in the top ten clones. The source material was peripheral blood. The receptors here all came from a woman aged 30 to 39 with active or convalescent COVID-19.

This chain links TRBV7-9 with TRBJ2-5; TRBD1 matches at 7 bases. Germline CDR1 is SEHNR and CDR2 is FQNEAQ (reference sequence). V was clipped by 2 bases and J by 4 bases; unmatched bases: 4. This CDR3 is built from 14 residues. The CDR3 is CASSLRGQGETQYF. As DNA, the CDR3 is TGTGCCAGCAGCTTAAGGGGGCAGGGAGAGACCCAGTACTTC.

The V gene is TRBV10-3, the J gene TRBJ1-2; no reliable D call. The ends were cut back, 5 bases at V and 6 bases at J, with 13 bases in the middle. CDR3 length equals 13 residues. CDR1 and CDR2 from the germline V gene are ENHRY and SYGVKD. CDR3 DNA: TGTGCCATCAGTCGGGAAGAGGGCCATGGCTACACCTTC. Protein sequence: CAISREEGHGYTF.

This clone was recorded only once. The rearrangement joins TRBV7-9 to TRBJ1-2; tentatively, D is TRBD1 (5 bases). There are 12 residues in the CDR3. Germline CDR1 and CDR2: SEHNR and FQNEAQ (reference sequence). With 2 bases removed from V and 10 bases from J, the gap between germline ends came to 11 bases. The CDR3 sequence: CASSLSTVPYTF. CDR3 nucleotides: TGTGCCAGCAGCTTATCGACAGTTCCCTACACCTTC.

The count of this clone is one. The V and J genes are TRBV9 and TRBJ1-1; no clear D. The CDR3 contains 13 residues. Per germline, CDR1 SGDLS and CDR2 YYNGEE. Trimming cost V 0 bases and J 4 bases, with 7 bases left between them. The CDR3 region has the DNA TGTGCCAGCAGCGTAGCGCTGAGCACTGAAGCTTTCTTT. Its translation is CASSVALSTEAFF.

The V call is TRBV7-3, the J call TRBJ2-5, with 7 bases fitting TRBD1. The CDR3 has 13 residues. Trimming at V came to 5 bases and at J to 3 bases, leaving 3 bases not matched to a gene. Germline V lookup: CDR1 SGHTA, CDR2 FQGTGA. The CDR3 sequence: CASSQGQKETQYF. In DNA form, the CDR3 reads TGTGCCAGCAGCCAGGGACAGAAAGAGACCCAGTACTTC.

This sequence joins TRBV30 and TRBJ1-5; tentatively, D is TRBD1 (5 bases). Germline assignment: CDR1 GTSNPN and CDR2 SVGIG (reference sequence). This CDR3 region has 14 residues. The V end lost 7 bases, the J end lost 3 bases, and 16 bases lay between the germline ends. In nucleotides, the CDR3 is TGTGCCTTGCAGGAAGGGGCCGACAATCAGCCCCAGCATTTT. It codes for CALQEGADNQPQHF.

This chain joins TRBV2 and TRBJ2-5; TRBD2 is a possible D gene (6 bases). Germline V gives CDR1 SNHLY, CDR2 FYNNEI. The CDR3 runs to 15 residues. V was pared by 6 bases and J by 5 bases, with 19 bases between. The CDR3 nucleotides are TGTGCCAGCAGCTCGCTAGAGGGAGGTACGGAGACCCAGTACTTC. Its translation: CASSSLEGGTETQYF.

The chain recombines TRBV2 with TRBJ2-4, with D possibly matching TRBD1 (5 bases). The CDR3 length is 13 residues. V lost 4 bases and J 8 bases, leaving 12 bases between the germline ends. Germline V CDR1 and CDR2: SNHLY, FYNNEI. The chain's CDR3 is CASSGVRVDIQYF. The CDR3 bases are TGTGCCAGCAGTGGGGTCAGGGTTGACATTCAGTACTTC.

The V gene is TRBV3-1 (or the pseudogene TRBV3-2), the J gene TRBJ1-1; 10 nucleotides align to TRBD1. This CDR3 is 14 amino acids long. Germline lookup yields CDR1 LGHDT and CDR2 YNNKEL (reference sequence). J was trimmed by 4 bases and V by 2 bases; bases with no gene match: 1. CDR3 bases: TGTGCCAGCAGCCAACGGACAGGGGGCACTGAAGCTTTCTTT. This translates into CASSQRTGGTEAFF.

V and J are TRBV30 and TRBJ1-3; no clear D. The germline V gene encodes CDR1 GTSNPN and CDR2 SVGIG (reference sequence). Trimming shortened V by 1 base and J by 4 bases, and 5 bases separated the two germline ends. The CDR3 sequence is 12 residues long. CDR3 coding DNA: TGTGCCTGGAGTGCCCAGGGAAACACCATATATTTT. This translates into CAWSAQGNTIYF.

Only one count was recorded for this clone. The chain uses TRBV7-9 and TRBJ1-1; D is uncertain. Germline values: CDR1 SEHNR, CDR2 FQNEAQ (reference sequence). V was clipped by 2 bases and J by 5 bases, with 9 bases between them. The CDR3 extends over 13 amino acids. Here the CDR3 reads CASSLNSGTEAFF. The CDR3 DNA sequence: TGTGCCAGCAGCTTAAACAGTGGGACTGAAGCTTTCTTT.

V gene TRBV18 combines with J gene TRBJ2-3; D might be TRBD2 (7 bases). There are 16 residues in the CDR3. Germline loops: CDR1 KGHSH, CDR2 LQKENI. Trimming cost V 2 bases and J 1 base, with 13 bases left between them. The CDR3 DNA follows: TGTGCCAGCTCACCAAGGGGGGGGCTGGGCACAGATACGCAGTATTTT. Its protein product is CASSPRGGLGTDTQYF.

This clone was observed once. The chain joins TRBV20-1 to TRBJ1-4, with 10 bases identical to TRBD1. With 3 bases clipped from V and 6 bases from J, the junction kept 13 bases outside the gene matches. The CDR3 spans 17 residues. Germline CDR1 is DFQATT and CDR2 is SNEGSKA (reference sequence). CDR3 sequence: CSASLTGGALVYEKLFF. The CDR3 nucleotides are TGCAGTGCTAGTCTGACAGGGGGCGCGCTAGTCTATGAAAAACTGTTTTTT.

The V call is TRBV7-2, the J call TRBJ1-2; tentatively, D is TRBD1 (6 bases). The CDR3 runs 16 residues. V dropped 6 bases and J dropped 0 bases, with 17 bases sitting between them. The V gene's germline CDR1 is SGHTA and CDR2 FQGNSA. The DNA of the CDR3 is TGTGCCAGCAGTTTTGGGGCCGGGACAACTAACTATGGCTACACCTTC. It codes for CASSFGAGTTNYGYTF. The whole variable domain, filled in from reference TRBV7-2 and TRBJ1-2, reads GAGVSQSPSNKVTEKGKDVELRCDPISGHTALYWYRQSLGQGLEFLIYFQGNSAPDKSGLPSDRFSAERTGGSVSTLTIQRTQQEDSAVYLCASSFGAGTTNYGYTFGSGTRLTVV.

J is TRBJ2-3 and V is TRBV12-3 or TRBV12-4; TRBD1 might be the D (6 bases). V lost 6 bases to trimming and J lost 3 bases, with 10 bases between them. The CDR3 runs 13 residues. DNA for the CDR3: TGTGCCAGCAGCCGGGACACGACAGATACGCAGTATTTT. Translated, it gives CASSRDTTDTQYF.

V and J are TRBV19 and TRBJ2-6, with D unresolved. This CDR3 contains 14 residues. Germline CDR1 and CDR2: LNHDA and SQIVND (reference sequence). Deletions cut 5 bases from V and 0 bases from J, with 5 bases between. CDR3 bases: TGTGCCAGTAGTGTCCGCTCTGGGGCCAACGTCCTGACTTTC. Residues: CASSVRSGANVLTF.

This chain links TRBV6-5 with TRBJ2-7; D unclear. V lost 0 bases and J 4 bases, leaving 16 bases between the germline ends. CDR1 and CDR2 from the germline V gene are MNHEY and SVGAGI. This CDR3 is built from 16 residues. The CDR3: CASSYSPDFRVYEQYF. The CDR3 nucleotides read TGTGCCAGCAGTTACTCCCCAGATTTTCGTGTTTACGAGCAGTACTTC.

This rearrangement joins TRBV4-1 to TRBJ2-3; the match to TRBD2 covers 7 bases. The CDR3 contains 16 residues. Trimming at V came to 3 bases and at J to 2 bases, leaving 8 bases not matched to a gene. Germline V gene data show CDR1 as MGHRA and CDR2 as YSYEKL. CDR3 loop: CASSQLERGVTDTQYF. In nucleotides, the CDR3 is TGCGCCAGCAGCCAGCTTGAGCGGGGAGTCACAGATACGCAGTATTTT.

The V call is TRBV28, the J call TRBJ1-1; D is perhaps TRBD1 (5 bases). The V end was cut by 8 bases, the J end by 3 bases, with 13 bases between. This CDR3 is built from 13 residues. The V gene's germline CDR1 is MDHEN and CDR2 SYDVKM. CDR3 protein: CASLGGLDTEAFF. CDR3 sequence (DNA): TGTGCCAGCCTGGGGGGGTTGGACACTGAAGCTTTCTTT.

This clone came up a few times. Here the CDR3 reads CSVGTDLDRGGTDTQYF. In DNA form, the CDR3 reads TGCAGCGTTGGGACCGACTTGGACAGGGGAGGCACAGATACGCAGTATTTT. This chain links TRBV29-1 with TRBJ2-3, with 9 bases matching TRBD1. The germline V gene encodes CDR1 SQVTM and CDR2 ANQGSEA. This CDR3 region has 17 residues. V gave up 4 bases and J gave up 1 base; unmatched junction bases: 12.